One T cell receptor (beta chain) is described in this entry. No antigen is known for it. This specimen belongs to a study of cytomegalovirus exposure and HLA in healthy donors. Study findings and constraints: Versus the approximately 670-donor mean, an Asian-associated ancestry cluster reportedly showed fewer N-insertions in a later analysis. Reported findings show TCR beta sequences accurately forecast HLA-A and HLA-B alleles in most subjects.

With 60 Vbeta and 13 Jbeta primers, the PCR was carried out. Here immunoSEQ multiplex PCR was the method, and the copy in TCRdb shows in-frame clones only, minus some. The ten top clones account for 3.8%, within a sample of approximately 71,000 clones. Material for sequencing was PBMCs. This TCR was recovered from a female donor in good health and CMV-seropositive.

CDR3 nucleotide sequence: TGTGCCAGCTCACCACCTATTGGAGGGGTTCAAGAGACCCAGTACTTC. Protein: CASSPPIGGVQETQYF. This chain joins TRBV18 and TRBJ2-5, with TRBD2 as a possible D gene (6 bases). The CDR3 contains 16 residues. Trimming left V 0 bases short and J 2 bases short, with 13 bases between. Looked up from germline, CDR1 is KGHSH and CDR2 is LQKENI.